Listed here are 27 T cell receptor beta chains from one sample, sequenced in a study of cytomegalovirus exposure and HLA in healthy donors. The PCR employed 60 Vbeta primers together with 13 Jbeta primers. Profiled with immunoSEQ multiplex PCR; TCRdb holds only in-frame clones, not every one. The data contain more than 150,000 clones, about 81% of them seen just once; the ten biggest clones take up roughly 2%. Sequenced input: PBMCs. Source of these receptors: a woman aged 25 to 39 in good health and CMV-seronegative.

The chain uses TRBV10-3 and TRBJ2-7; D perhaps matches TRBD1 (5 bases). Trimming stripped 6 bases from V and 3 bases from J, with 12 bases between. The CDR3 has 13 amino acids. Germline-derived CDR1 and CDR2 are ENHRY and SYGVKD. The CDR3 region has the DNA TGTGCCATCAGCCCCCTGGGGCTCTACGAGCAGTACTTC. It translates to CAISPLGLYEQYF.

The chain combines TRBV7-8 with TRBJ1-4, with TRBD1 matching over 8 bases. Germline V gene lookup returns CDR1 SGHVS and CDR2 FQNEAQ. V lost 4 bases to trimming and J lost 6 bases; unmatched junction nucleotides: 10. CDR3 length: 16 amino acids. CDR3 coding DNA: TGTGCCAGCAGCTCCAGGACAGGGCCAAAGGATGAAAAACTGTTTTTT. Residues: CASSSRTGPKDEKLFF.

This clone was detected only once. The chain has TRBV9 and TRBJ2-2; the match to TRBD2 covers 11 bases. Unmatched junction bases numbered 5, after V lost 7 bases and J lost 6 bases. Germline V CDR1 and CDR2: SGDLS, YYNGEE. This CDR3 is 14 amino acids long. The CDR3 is CASRASGGPGELFF. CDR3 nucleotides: TGTGCCAGCCGGGCTAGCGGGGGGCCCGGGGAGCTGTTTTTT.

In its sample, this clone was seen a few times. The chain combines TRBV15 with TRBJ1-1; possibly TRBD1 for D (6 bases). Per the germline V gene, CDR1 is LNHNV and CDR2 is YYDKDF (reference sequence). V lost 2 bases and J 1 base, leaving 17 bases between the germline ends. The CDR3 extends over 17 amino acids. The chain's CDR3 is CATSRSSRRGGNTEAFF. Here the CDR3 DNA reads TGTGCCACCAGCAGATCCTCTAGGCGAGGGGGGAACACTGAAGCTTTCTTT.

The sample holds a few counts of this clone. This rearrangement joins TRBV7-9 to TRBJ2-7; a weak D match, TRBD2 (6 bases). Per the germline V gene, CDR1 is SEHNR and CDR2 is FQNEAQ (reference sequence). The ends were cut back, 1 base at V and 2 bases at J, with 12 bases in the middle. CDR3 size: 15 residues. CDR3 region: CASSLDGTPPYEQYF. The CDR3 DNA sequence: TGTGCCAGCAGCTTAGACGGGACTCCGCCCTACGAGCAGTACTTC.

CDR3 nucleotide sequence: TGTGCCAGCAGCTTAGGTTCAGGAACTGAAGCTTTCTTT. Its protein product is CASSLGSGTEAFF. This chain connects TRBV7-9 to TRBJ1-1, with D hard to call. The CDR3 extends over 13 amino acids. Germline CDR1 reads SEHNR; CDR2 reads FQNEAQ (reference sequence). V shed 1 base and J shed 5 bases, with 8 bases lying between them.

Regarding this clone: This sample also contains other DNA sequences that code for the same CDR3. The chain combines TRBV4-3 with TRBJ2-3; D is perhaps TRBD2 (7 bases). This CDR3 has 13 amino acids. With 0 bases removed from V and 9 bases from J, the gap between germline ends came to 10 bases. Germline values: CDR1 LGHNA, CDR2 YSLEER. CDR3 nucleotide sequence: TGCGCCAGCAGCCAAGATGGGGGGGCAACGCAGTATTTT. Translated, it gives CASSQDGGATQYF.

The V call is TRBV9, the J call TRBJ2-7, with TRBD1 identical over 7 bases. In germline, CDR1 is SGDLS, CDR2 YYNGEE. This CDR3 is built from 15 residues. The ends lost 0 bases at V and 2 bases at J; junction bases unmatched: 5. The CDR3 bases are TGTGCCAGCAGCGTAGGTACAGGGGCTGCCTACGAGCAGTACTTC. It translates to CASSVGTGAAYEQYF.

As DNA, the CDR3 is TGTGCCAGCAGCAGAGGGGACAGCGCTTATAGCAATCAGCCCCAGCATTTT. It encodes CASSRGDSAYSNQPQHF. The chain combines TRBV9 with TRBJ1-5; TRBD1 matches 7 bases. The CDR3 runs 17 residues. V shed 4 bases and J 0 bases; nucleotides not matched to a gene: 10. CDR1 is SGDLS, CDR2 YYNGEE, per germline.

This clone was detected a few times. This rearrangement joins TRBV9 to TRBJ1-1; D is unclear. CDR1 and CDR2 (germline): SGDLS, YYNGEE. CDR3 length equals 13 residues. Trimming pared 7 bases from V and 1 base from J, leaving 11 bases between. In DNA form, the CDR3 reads TGTGCCAGCTCCCTGACATCGAACACTGAAGCTTTCTTT. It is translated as CASSLTSNTEAFF.

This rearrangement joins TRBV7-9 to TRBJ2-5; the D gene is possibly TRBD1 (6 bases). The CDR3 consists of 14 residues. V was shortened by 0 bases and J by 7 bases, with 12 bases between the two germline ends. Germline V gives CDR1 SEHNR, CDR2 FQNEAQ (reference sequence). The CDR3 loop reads CASSLATGRRTQYF. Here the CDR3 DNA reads TGTGCCAGCAGCTTAGCCACAGGGCGGCGGACCCAGTACTTC.

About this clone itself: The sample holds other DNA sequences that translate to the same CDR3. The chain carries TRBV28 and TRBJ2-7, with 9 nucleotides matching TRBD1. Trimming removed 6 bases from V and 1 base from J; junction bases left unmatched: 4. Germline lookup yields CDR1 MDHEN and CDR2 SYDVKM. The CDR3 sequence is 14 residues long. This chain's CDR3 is CASRPTGGSYEQYF. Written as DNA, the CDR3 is TGTGCCAGCAGGCCGACAGGGGGGTCCTACGAGCAGTACTTC.

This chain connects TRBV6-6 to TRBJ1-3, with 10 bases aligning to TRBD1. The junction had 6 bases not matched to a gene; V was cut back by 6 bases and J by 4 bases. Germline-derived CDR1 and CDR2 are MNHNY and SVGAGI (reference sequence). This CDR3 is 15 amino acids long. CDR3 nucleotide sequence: TGTGCCAGCAGCAACCTGGGACAGGGGGGAAACACCATATATTTT. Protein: CASSNLGQGGNTIYF.

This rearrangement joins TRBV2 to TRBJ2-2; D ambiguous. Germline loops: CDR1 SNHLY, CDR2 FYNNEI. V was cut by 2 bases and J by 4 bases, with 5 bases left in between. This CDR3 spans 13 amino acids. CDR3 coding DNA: TGTGCCAGCAGTGAACAGGTCACCGGGGAGCTGTTTTTT. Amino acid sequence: CASSEQVTGELFF.

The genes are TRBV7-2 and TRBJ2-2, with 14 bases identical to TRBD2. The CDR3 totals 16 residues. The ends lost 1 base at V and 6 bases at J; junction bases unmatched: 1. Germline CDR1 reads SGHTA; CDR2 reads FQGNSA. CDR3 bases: TGTGCCAGCAGCTTAGGACTAGCGGGAGGGGCCGGGGAGCTGTTTTTT. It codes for CASSLGLAGGAGELFF.

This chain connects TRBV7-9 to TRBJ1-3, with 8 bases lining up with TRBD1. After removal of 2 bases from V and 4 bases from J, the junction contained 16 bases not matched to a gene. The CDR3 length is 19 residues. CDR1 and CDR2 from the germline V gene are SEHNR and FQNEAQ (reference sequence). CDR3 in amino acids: CASSLFSYEDREPGNTIYF. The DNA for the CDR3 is TGTGCCAGCAGCTTATTCTCTTACGAGGACAGGGAGCCCGGAAACACCATATATTTT.

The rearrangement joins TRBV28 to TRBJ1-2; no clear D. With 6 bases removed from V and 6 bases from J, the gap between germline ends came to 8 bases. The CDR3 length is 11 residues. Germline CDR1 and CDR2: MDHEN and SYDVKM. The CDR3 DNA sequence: TGTGCCAGCAGCCCTACCCATGGCTACACCTTC. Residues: CASSPTHGYTF.

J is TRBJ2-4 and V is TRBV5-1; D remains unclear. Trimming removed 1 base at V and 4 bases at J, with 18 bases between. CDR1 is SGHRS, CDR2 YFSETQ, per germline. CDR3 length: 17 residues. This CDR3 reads CASSLSESMLFKNIQYF. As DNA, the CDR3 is TGCGCCAGCAGCTTGAGTGAGTCGATGCTTTTTAAAAACATTCAGTACTTC.

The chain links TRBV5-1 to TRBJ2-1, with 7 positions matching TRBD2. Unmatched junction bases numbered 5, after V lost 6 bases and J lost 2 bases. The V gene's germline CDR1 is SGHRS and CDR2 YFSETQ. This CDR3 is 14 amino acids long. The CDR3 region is CASTPGGTYNEQFF. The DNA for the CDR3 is TGCGCCAGCACCCCCGGGGGGACCTACAATGAGCAGTTCTTC.

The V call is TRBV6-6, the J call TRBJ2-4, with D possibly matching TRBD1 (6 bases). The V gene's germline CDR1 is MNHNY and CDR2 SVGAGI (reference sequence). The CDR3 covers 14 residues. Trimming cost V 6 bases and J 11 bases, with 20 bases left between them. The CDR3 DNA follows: TGTGCCAGCAGAAAATCCTTAGTTGGGGGCCTTCAGTACTTC. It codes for CASRKSLVGGLQYF.

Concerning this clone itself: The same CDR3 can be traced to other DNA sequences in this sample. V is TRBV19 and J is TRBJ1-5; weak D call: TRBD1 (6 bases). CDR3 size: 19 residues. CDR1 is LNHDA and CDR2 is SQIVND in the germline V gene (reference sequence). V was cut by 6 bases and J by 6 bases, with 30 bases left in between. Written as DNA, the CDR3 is TGTGCCAGTAGCCGACTGATTCCCTGGGGGCAGGGACCTAGTCAGCCCCAGCATTTT. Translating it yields CASSRLIPWGQGPSQPQHF.

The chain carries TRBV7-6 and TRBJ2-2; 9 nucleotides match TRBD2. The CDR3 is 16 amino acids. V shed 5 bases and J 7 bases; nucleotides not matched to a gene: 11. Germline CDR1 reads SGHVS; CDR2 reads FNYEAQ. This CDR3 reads CASSGTIAGEIGELFF. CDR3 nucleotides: TGTGCCAGCAGCGGTACTATAGCGGGGGAGATCGGGGAGCTGTTTTTT.

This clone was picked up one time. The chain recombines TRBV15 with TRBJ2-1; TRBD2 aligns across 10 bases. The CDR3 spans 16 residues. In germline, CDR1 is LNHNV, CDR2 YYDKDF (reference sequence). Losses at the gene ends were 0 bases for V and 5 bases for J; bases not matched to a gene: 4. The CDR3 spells CATSRDRGLADNEQFF. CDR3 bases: TGTGCCACCAGCAGAGATCGAGGACTAGCGGACAATGAGCAGTTCTTC.

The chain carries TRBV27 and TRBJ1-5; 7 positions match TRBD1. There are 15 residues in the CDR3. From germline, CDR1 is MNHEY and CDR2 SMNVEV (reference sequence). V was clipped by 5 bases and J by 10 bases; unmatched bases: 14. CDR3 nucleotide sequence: TGTGCCAGCAGTCCGCGGGACAGCCGAGGCTTCCCCCAGCATTTT. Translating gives CASSPRDSRGFPQHF.

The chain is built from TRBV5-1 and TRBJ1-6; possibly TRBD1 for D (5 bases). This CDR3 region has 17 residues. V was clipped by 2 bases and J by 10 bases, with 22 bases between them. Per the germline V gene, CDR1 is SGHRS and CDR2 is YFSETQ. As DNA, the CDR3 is TGCGCCAGCAGCTTAAATCAGGCGGGGGGGACTAACTCACCCCTCCACTTT. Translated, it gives CASSLNQAGGTNSPLHF.

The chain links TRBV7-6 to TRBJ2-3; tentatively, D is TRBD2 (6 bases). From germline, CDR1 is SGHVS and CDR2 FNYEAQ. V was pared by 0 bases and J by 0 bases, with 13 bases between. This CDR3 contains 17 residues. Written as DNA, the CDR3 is TGTGCCAGCAGCTTAGCGCTGGGGGGAGTGAGCACAGATACGCAGTATTTT. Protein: CASSLALGGVSTDTQYF.

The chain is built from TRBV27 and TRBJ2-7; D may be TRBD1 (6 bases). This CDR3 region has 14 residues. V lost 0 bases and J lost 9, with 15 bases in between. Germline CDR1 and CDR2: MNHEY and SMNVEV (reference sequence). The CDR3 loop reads CASSLSDSRGGQYF. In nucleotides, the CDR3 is TGTGCCAGCAGTTTATCGGACAGCCGGGGTGGGCAGTACTTC.